These 9 T cell receptor beta chains were all obtained from the same sample, sequenced in a study of CD8+CD57+ T cells in acquired aplastic anemia. For CDR3 and TCR beta VDJ profiling, genomic DNA was the template used. TCRdb reprocessed the reads via MiXCR and lists one record per CDR3 protein. Of more than 70,000 distinct CDR3 sequences listed, less than 85% are singletons. The patients chosen for sequencing had shown expansion of CD8+CD57+ cells (detected by flow cytometry). Sequencing was done on a sample of sorted CD4+, CD8+, or CD8+CD57+ T cells (not recorded which) from PBMCs. All receptors derive from a human donor with aplastic anemia.

The rearrangement uses TRBV30 and TRBJ2-7; weak D call: TRBD1 (6 bases). The V gene's germline CDR1 is GTSNPN and CDR2 SVGIG (reference sequence). V lost 2 bases and J lost 7, with 18 bases in between. This CDR3 contains 14 residues. This CDR3 is CAWSTGQPLREQYF. In DNA, the CDR3 is TGTGCCTGGAGTACAGGACAGCCACTACGGGAGCAGTACTTC.

This chain joins TRBV6-5 and TRBJ1-1; 8 nucleotides align to TRBD1. There are 13 residues in the CDR3. Germline V gene sequence: CDR1 MNHEY, CDR2 SVGAGI. V shed 4 bases and J 3 bases; nucleotides not matched to a gene: 1. In nucleotides, the CDR3 is TGTGCCAGCAGTTCGGACAGGGACACTGAAGCTTTCTTT. Protein product: CASSSDRDTEAFF.

The chain has TRBV10-3 and TRBJ1-3; the match to TRBD1 covers 8 bases. This CDR3 contains 12 residues. V gave up 11 bases and J gave up 8 bases; unmatched junction bases: 8. The germline V gene has CDR1 ENHRY and CDR2 SYGVKD. The CDR3 DNA reads as TGTGCCTTGCAGACAGGGGCGGACACCATATATTTT. Amino acids: CALQTGADTIYF.

V gene TRBV6-2 or TRBV6-3 combines with J gene TRBJ2-7; 8 bases fit TRBD1. This CDR3 contains 13 residues. Per the germline V gene, CDR1 is MNHEY and CDR2 is SVGEGT. V shed 4 bases and J 5 bases; nucleotides not matched to a gene: 4. The CDR3 DNA follows: TGTGCCAGCAGTTTCCAGGGGGCGCACGAGCAGTACTTC. This encodes CASSFQGAHEQYF.

This rearrangement joins TRBV5-4 to TRBJ2-3, with D possibly matching TRBD2 (5 bases). Germline V gene sequence: CDR1 SGHNT, CDR2 YYREEE (reference sequence). This CDR3 has 15 amino acids. V lost 0 bases and J 8 bases, leaving 16 bases between the germline ends. The CDR3 DNA sequence: TGTGCCAGCAGCTTGGTGGGATCCGTAGCGAGTACGCAGTATTTT. Translating it yields CASSLVGSVASTQYF. The full variable domain, with the rest looked up from reference TRBV5-4 and TRBJ2-3, is ETGVTQSPTHLIKTRGQQVTLRCSSQSGHNTVSWYQQALGQGPQFIFQYYREEENGRGNFPPRFSGLQFPNYSSELNVNALELDDSALYLCASSLVGSVASTQYFGPGTRLTVL.

This rearrangement joins TRBV10-2 to TRBJ2-2; weak D call: TRBD1 (5 bases). The CDR3 spans 15 residues. CDR1 WSHSY and CDR2 SAAADI come from the germline V gene. V dropped 0 bases and J dropped 7 bases, with 12 bases sitting between them. The CDR3 reads CASSESRQGIGELFF. DNA for the CDR3: TGCGCCAGCAGTGAGTCGAGGCAGGGTATCGGGGAGCTGTTTTTT.

J is TRBJ1-1 and V is TRBV7-8; possible D gene TRBD1, 5 bases. V shed 5 bases and J shed 6 bases, with 16 bases lying between them. The CDR3 consists of 14 residues. Looked up from germline, CDR1 is SGHVS and CDR2 is FQNEAQ. The CDR3 DNA reads TGTGCCAGCAGCGTCACAGGTAAAGGGGCTGAAGCTTTCTTT. Translation: CASSVTGKGAEAFF.

The chain uses TRBV7-9 and TRBJ1-1, with TRBD1 matching over 8 bases. V lost 8 bases to trimming and J lost 2 bases; unmatched junction nucleotides: 7. The CDR3 is 14 residues long. Germline CDR1 is SEHNR and CDR2 is FQNEAQ (reference sequence). Written as DNA, the CDR3 is TGTGCCAGCGACAGGGGCAACCCAAACACTGAAGCTTTCTTT. Translating gives CASDRGNPNTEAFF.

The chain couples TRBV20-1 to TRBJ2-7; tentatively, D is TRBD1 (6 bases). The J call is uncertain, as TRBJ2-1 better fits the DNA end. The CDR3 has 14 amino acids. The germline V gene has CDR1 DFQATT and CDR2 SNEGSKA (reference sequence). CDR3 region: CSAPYRVGNNEQFF. Here the CDR3 DNA reads TGCAGTGCTCCTTACAGGGTGGGTAACAATGAGCAGTTCTTC.